This record looks at one T cell receptor beta chain sequence and its context. The source of the sample is a study of cytomegalovirus exposure and HLA in healthy donors. PCR primers comprised 60 Vbeta and 13 Jbeta primers. The protocol was immunoSEQ multiplex PCR, while the TCRdb copy is restricted to in-frame clones and leaves out a portion. The profile shows 150,000 to 200,000 clones, approximately 80% of them singletons. There are 16 residues in the CDR3. Germline-derived CDR1 and CDR2 are MNHEY and SMNVEV (reference sequence). Trimming took 0 bases from V and 1 from J, leaving 12 bases between them.

V gene TRBV27 combines with J gene TRBJ1-1; tentatively, D is TRBD1 (6 bases). The specimen was PBMCs. The origin of this receptor is a woman aged 25 to 39 in good health and CMV-seronegative. The CDR3 loop reads CASSLSIRQENTEAFF. The CDR3 DNA follows: TGTGCCAGCAGTTTATCGATACGACAGGAGAACACTGAAGCTTTCTTT.